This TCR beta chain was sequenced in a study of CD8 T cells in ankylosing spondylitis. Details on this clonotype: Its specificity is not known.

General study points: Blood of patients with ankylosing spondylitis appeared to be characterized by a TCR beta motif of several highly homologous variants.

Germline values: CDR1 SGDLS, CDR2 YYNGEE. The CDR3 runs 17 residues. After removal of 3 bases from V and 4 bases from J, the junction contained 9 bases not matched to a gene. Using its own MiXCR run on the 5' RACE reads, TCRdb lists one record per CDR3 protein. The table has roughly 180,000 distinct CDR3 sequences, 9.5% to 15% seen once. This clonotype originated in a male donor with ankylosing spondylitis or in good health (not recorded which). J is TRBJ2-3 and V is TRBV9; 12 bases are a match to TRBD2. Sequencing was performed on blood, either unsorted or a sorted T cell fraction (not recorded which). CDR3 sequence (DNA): TGTGCCAGCAGCGCGACTAGCGGGAGAGAATTGTCAGATACGCAGTATTTT. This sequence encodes CASSATSGRELSDTQYF.